This T cell receptor beta chain was documented in a study of blood T cell repertoires in COVID-19. Study summary: Samples came from the United States, Italy and Spain, spanning acute and convalescent COVID-19. T cells, B-cell-depleted T cells, or PBMCs provided the cDNA or gDNA that served as material.

CDR1 KGHSY and CDR2 FQNENV come from the germline V gene. The CDR3 covers 11 residues. Deletions cut 7 bases from V and 7 bases from J, with 10 bases between. Source study methods: Nucleated cell number was recorded as an estimate derived from reference gene primer amplification. The assay was immunoSEQ multiplex PCR, and TCRdb's table has in-frame clones only and misses some. Clone size and the V and J calls come from that table; the DNA yielded D and trimming. The data contain around 220,000 clones, 85% to 90% of them singletons. The sequenced material came from peripheral blood. The sequence came from a man over 45 with acute or convalescent COVID-19. The V and J genes are TRBV16 and TRBJ1-2; D not certain. CDR3 loop: CASTPRVGYTF. CDR3 bases: TGTGCCAGCACCCCCCGCGTTGGCTACACCTTC.